The 28 T cell receptor beta chains listed next were all sequenced from one sample in a study of cytomegalovirus exposure and HLA in healthy donors. Use of 60 Vbeta and 13 Jbeta primers characterized the PCR. The table came from immunoSEQ multiplex PCR; TCRdb's copy has only in-frame clones and leaves some out. Among over 100,000 clones listed, roughly 74% were seen once. The sample consisted of PBMCs. The source of these receptors is a middle-aged man in good health and CMV-seropositive.

This clone was picked up a small number of times. This chain joins TRBV27 and TRBJ2-3, with TRBD2 identical over 9 bases. The CDR3 is 17 residues long. The V gene's germline CDR1 is MNHEY and CDR2 SMNVEV (reference sequence). Trimming cost V 5 bases and J 2 bases; bases outside gene matches: 11. The CDR3 nucleotides are TGTGCCAGCAGTCTTGGGACTAGCACCACAACCACAGATACGCAGTATTTT. Translation: CASSLGTSTTTTDTQYF.

In regard to this clone: The junction departs from the called germline gene at one end, perhaps through a read error. The genes are TRBV7-7 and TRBJ2-5; D is uncertain. CDR3 length equals 14 residues. Per the germline V gene, CDR1 is SSHAT and CDR2 is FNYEAQ (reference sequence). Written as DNA, the CDR3 is TGTGCTAGCAGCTTTGGGTCCCGAGGAGAGACCCAGTACTTC. It yields the protein CASSFGSRGETQYF.

This clone was counted a single time. The V call is TRBV29-1, the J call TRBJ2-7, with 9 positions matching TRBD1. Unmatched junction bases numbered 3, after V lost 2 bases and J lost 4 bases. The germline gives CDR1 SQVTM, CDR2 ANQGSEA. The CDR3 extends over 13 amino acids. This CDR3 reads CSVEKQGAYEQYF. In nucleotides, the CDR3 is TGCAGCGTTGAAAAACAGGGGGCATACGAGCAGTACTTC.

V usage is TRBV10-3 and J usage is TRBJ2-1, with D possibly TRBD2 on 6 matching bases. The CDR3 length is 13 residues. Trimming pared 7 bases from V and 3 bases from J, leaving 10 bases between. CDR1 and CDR2 from the germline V gene are ENHRY and SYGVKD. The DNA of the CDR3 is TGTGCCATCACGGGAGCGGTCTACAATGAGCAGTTCTTC. It is translated as CAITGAVYNEQFF.

The chain couples TRBV19 to TRBJ2-3; 8 bases are shared with TRBD1. The CDR3 totals 19 residues. Germline values: CDR1 LNHDA, CDR2 SQIVND (reference sequence). V shed 4 bases, J shed 0 bases, and the junction held 15 bases outside the gene matches. CDR3 in amino acids: CASSTTSPSGTGSTDTQYF. CDR3 DNA sequence: TGTGCCAGTAGTACAACCTCCCCCTCCGGGACAGGTAGCACAGATACGCAGTATTTT. Filled out from reference TRBV19 and TRBJ2-3, the complete variable domain reads DGGITQSPKYLFRKEGQNVTLSCEQNLNHDAMYWYRQDPGQGLRLIYYSQIVNDFQKGDIAEGYSVSREKKESFPLTVTSAQKNPTAFYLCASSTTSPSGTGSTDTQYFGPGTRLTVL.

This clone was observed a few times. The V gene is TRBV11-3, the J gene TRBJ2-1, with 13 nucleotides matching TRBD2. The V segment lost 5 bases and the J segment 5 bases; nucleotides outside the gene matches: 3. Germline CDR1 SGHNT, CDR2 YENEEA. This CDR3 spans 15 amino acids. The CDR3 protein is CASSPTSGGNNEQFF. The CDR3 DNA sequence: TGTGCCAGCAGCCCGACTAGCGGGGGGAACAATGAGCAGTTCTTC.

This chain uses TRBV5-3 with TRBJ2-1; 9 bases fit TRBD2. TRBV5-3 is filed as an ORF, its function uncertain. Trimming cost V 1 base and J 0 bases; bases outside gene matches: 5. The CDR3 is 17 residues long. CDR3 coding DNA: TGTGCCAGAAGCTTGCTCGGACTAGCGAGCTCCTACAATGAGCAGTTCTTC. Translation gives CARSLLGLASSYNEQFF.

This chain uses TRBV28 with TRBJ1-2, with TRBD1 matching 10 bases. The CDR3 has 13 amino acids. Germline CDR1 MDHEN, CDR2 SYDVKM. V lost 3 bases and J lost 6; bases outside the gene matches: 1. CDR3 sequence: CASSLTGGDGYTF. The CDR3 coding sequence is TGTGCCAGCAGTTTGACAGGGGGCGATGGCTACACCTTC.

In this sample, this clone turned up once. This rearrangement joins TRBV4-1 to TRBJ2-2, with 8 bases identical to TRBD2. The J segment lost 5 bases and the V segment lost 1 base, leaving 3 bases of the junction unmatched. The CDR3 loop spans 15 amino acids. CDR1 MGHRA and CDR2 YSYEKL come from the germline V gene. This CDR3 reads CASSQAGLGTGELFF. DNA of the CDR3: TGCGCCAGCAGCCAAGCGGGACTAGGTACCGGGGAGCTGTTTTTT.

This sequence joins TRBV29-1 and TRBJ2-7; 9 nucleotides match TRBD1. Germline V CDR1 and CDR2: SQVTM, ANQGSEA. The CDR3 totals 14 residues. V trimming: 4 bases; J trimming: 3 bases; junction bases outside the gene matches: 7. CDR3 in amino acids: CSVGTGGAIYEQYF. CDR3 sequence (DNA): TGCAGCGTTGGAACAGGGGGCGCTATCTACGAGCAGTACTTC.

CDR3 DNA sequence: TGCAGCGTTGAGGGAGGACTAAGGGGAGAGACCCAGTACTTC. This sequence encodes CSVEGGLRGETQYF. The J gene is TRBJ2-5, the V gene TRBV29-1; D perhaps matches TRBD2 (6 bases). There are 14 residues in the CDR3. Deletions cut 3 bases from V and 4 bases from J, with 15 bases between. Germline V gene sequence: CDR1 SQVTM, CDR2 ANQGSEA.

This clone was observed a handful of times. The V and J genes are TRBV7-2 and TRBJ2-2, with TRBD1 as a possible D gene (6 bases). Germline values: CDR1 SGHTA, CDR2 FQGNSA. There are 15 residues in the CDR3. V was pared by 5 bases and J by 6 bases, with 16 bases between. CDR3 sequence reads: CASSPLDRSAGELFF. The CDR3 DNA follows: TGTGCCAGCAGCCCACTTGACAGGTCTGCCGGGGAGCTGTTTTTT. The whole variable domain, filled in from reference TRBV7-2 and TRBJ2-2, reads GAGVSQSPSNKVTEKGKDVELRCDPISGHTALYWYRQSLGQGLEFLIYFQGNSAPDKSGLPSDRFSAERTGGSVSTLTIQRTQQEDSAVYLCASSPLDRSAGELFFGEGSRLTVL.

The genes are TRBV30 and TRBJ1-1; 10 positions agree with TRBD1. The CDR3 is 15 residues long. Trimming took 1 base from V and 1 from J; bases not matched to a gene: 3. Germline V gene data show CDR1 as GTSNPN and CDR2 as SVGIG (reference sequence). The CDR3 loop is CAWSGGDRGNTEAFF. The CDR3 nucleotides read TGTGCCTGGAGTGGAGGGGACAGGGGGAACACTGAAGCTTTCTTT.

V gene TRBV5-1 combines with J gene TRBJ2-2, with D hard to call. Germline assignment: CDR1 SGHRS and CDR2 YFSETQ. Trimming took off 4 bases at V and 2 bases at J, with 15 bases between the two ends. The CDR3 extends over 16 amino acids. This CDR3 reads CASSPPWRLNTGELFF. In nucleotides, the CDR3 is TGCGCCAGCAGCCCGCCATGGAGACTTAACACCGGGGAGCTGTTTTTT.

The genes are TRBV18 and TRBJ2-7; 11 bases align to TRBD2. The CDR3 contains 15 residues. Per the germline V gene, CDR1 is KGHSH and CDR2 is LQKENI. Unmatched junction bases numbered 1, after V lost 3 bases and J lost 0 bases. The CDR3 region is CASSPTSGSSYEQYF. The CDR3 DNA is TGTGCCAGCTCACCTACTAGCGGGAGCTCCTACGAGCAGTACTTC.

The chain combines TRBV7-9 with TRBJ1-2; TRBD1 aligns across 8 bases. The V gene's germline CDR1 is SEHNR and CDR2 FQNEAQ (reference sequence). This CDR3 region has 13 residues. V lost 5 bases and J lost 6; bases outside the gene matches: 5. DNA for the CDR3: TGTGCCAGCAGCCCTCGGACAGGGAATGGCTACACCTTC. Protein: CASSPRTGNGYTF.

The V gene is TRBV14, the J gene TRBJ2-1, with a tentative D call TRBD2 (6 bases). Germline values: CDR1 SGHDN, CDR2 FVKESK. V was clipped by 4 bases and J by 6 bases, with 19 bases between them. This CDR3 contains 16 residues. The DNA for the CDR3 is TGTGCCAGCAGCCTACCTGGGCGGGGACCAGTCAATGAGCAGTTCTTC. Translation: CASSLPGRGPVNEQFF.

V and J are TRBV7-9 and TRBJ1-4, with 7 positions matching TRBD1. With 5 bases clipped from V and 12 bases from J, the junction kept 9 bases outside the gene matches. The CDR3 consists of 13 residues. Germline V gives CDR1 SEHNR, CDR2 FQNEAQ (reference sequence). The CDR3 coding sequence is TGTGCCAGCAGCGCCGACAGGGAATGGGAACTGTTTTTT. Its translation: CASSADREWELFF.

The V and J genes are TRBV9 and TRBJ2-1; 7 bases are a match to TRBD1. CDR3 size: 14 residues. The V and J ends lost 3 bases and 4 bases, in that order; junction bases with no gene match: 4. CDR1 SGDLS and CDR2 YYNGEE come from the germline V gene. The CDR3 nucleotides are TGTGCCAGCAGCGGACAGGGAAATTACAATGAGCAGTTCTTC. Residues: CASSGQGNYNEQFF.

There are a few counts of this clone. The chain uses TRBV10-3 and TRBJ2-1, with 8 bases lining up with TRBD2. V was pared by 6 bases and J by 6 bases, with 13 bases of the junction left unmatched. Germline V gene lookup returns CDR1 ENHRY and CDR2 SYGVKD. This CDR3 has 16 residues. Written as DNA, the CDR3 is TGTGCCATCAGACCCACTAGCGGCCAAGGGGGCAATGAGCAGTTCTTC. Its protein product is CAIRPTSGQGGNEQFF.

This clone has more than one count but fewer than ten. As DNA, the CDR3 is TGTGCCAGCAGCTTAACGCCAGGGCCTAATGAAAAACTGTTTTTT. It codes for CASSLTPGPNEKLFF. The chain carries TRBV7-2 and TRBJ1-4, with D possibly being TRBD1 (5 bases). Trimming left V 2 bases short and J 3 bases short, with 10 bases between. Germline CDR1 is SGHTA and CDR2 is FQGNSA. This CDR3 is built from 15 residues.

This sequence joins TRBV28 and TRBJ1-5; possibly TRBD1 for D (6 bases). The CDR3 extends over 16 amino acids. Trimming removed 3 bases at V and 7 bases at J, with 19 bases between. Germline CDR1 is MDHEN and CDR2 is SYDVKM. CDR3 sequence (DNA): TGTGCCAGCAGTTTTGGGGGTCGGGGGGCGCGGCAGCCCCAGCATTTT. Translation gives CASSFGGRGARQPQHF. The full variable domain, in which reference TRBV28 and TRBJ1-5 provide the parts outside the CDR3, is DVKVTQSSRYLVKRTGEKVFLECVQDMDHENMFWYRQDPGLGLRLIYFSYDVKMKEKGDIPEGYSVSREKKERFSLILESASTNQTSMYLCASSFGGRGARQPQHFGDGTRLSIL.

CDR3 DNA sequence: TGTGCCAGCTCGCTGGGACAAAACTACGAGCAGTACTTC. Its translation is CASSLGQNYEQYF. The chain uses TRBV18 and TRBJ2-7, with D possibly matching TRBD1 (6 bases). This CDR3 comprises 13 residues. Trimming cost V 6 bases and J 3 bases, with 12 bases left between them. Germline assignment: CDR1 KGHSH and CDR2 LQKENI.

The chain combines TRBV6-1 with TRBJ2-5; TRBD2 agrees at 10 bases. Trimming removed 8 bases from V and 5 bases from J; junction bases left unmatched: 8. There are 14 residues in the CDR3. Germline CDR1 and CDR2: MNHNS and SASEGT. The CDR3, as DNA: TGTGCCAGCCTGGCCAGCGGGAGGGTGGAGACCCAGTACTTC. Protein product: CASLASGRVETQYF.

A few counts support this clone. The chain couples TRBV18 to TRBJ1-1; maybe TRBD1 (6 bases). The CDR3 has 12 residues. From germline, CDR1 is KGHSH and CDR2 LQKENI. V shed 5 bases and J shed 3 bases, with 7 bases lying between them. The CDR3 loop reads CASSDRHTEAFF. CDR3 in DNA: TGTGCCAGCTCAGACAGGCACACTGAAGCTTTCTTT.

The chain links TRBV4-1 to TRBJ2-7; D is possibly TRBD1 (6 bases). There are 13 residues in the CDR3. Trimming took 0 bases from V and 8 from J, leaving 11 bases between them. Germline CDR1 reads MGHRA; CDR2 reads YSYEKL. The CDR3 bases are TGCGCCAGCAGCCAAGAAACAGGGTACAAGCAGTACTTC. The encoded protein is CASSQETGYKQYF.

The chain recombines TRBV2 with TRBJ1-2; TRBD1 is a possible D gene (6 bases). V was pared by 1 base and J by 8 bases, with 17 bases between. Germline CDR1 is SNHLY and CDR2 is FYNNEI. The CDR3 spans 15 residues. CDR3 in DNA: TGTGCCAGCAGTGAAGGGCAGGGGCCCATGGGGGGCTACACCTTC. Its protein product is CASSEGQGPMGGYTF.

The chain is built from TRBV5-1 and TRBJ2-7; 14 nucleotides line up with TRBD2. Per germline, CDR1 SGHRS and CDR2 YFSETQ. The CDR3 has 17 amino acids. The ends lost 5 bases at V and 2 bases at J; junction bases unmatched: 9. Here the CDR3 reads CASRSGTSGSKAYEQYF. Written as DNA, the CDR3 is TGCGCCAGCAGGAGCGGGACTAGCGGGAGTAAGGCCTACGAGCAGTACTTC.